This TCR beta chain was obtained from a study of tumor and adjacent non-tumor tissue in lung cancer. The CDR3 contains 16 residues. Germline V gives CDR1 SQVTM, CDR2 ANQGSEA. No cell sorting was done before RNA was extracted from the tissue. Three rounds of nested PCR, following a modified ARM-PCR protocol, produced the TCRbeta library. MiXCR, applied by TCRdb to the multiplex PCR reads, yields one record per CDR3 protein. The data show 90,000 to 130,000 distinct CDR3 sequences, 84% seen once. This receptor was obtained from a man in his 70s with non-small cell lung cancer. Sequenced: lung tumor tissue. The rearrangement links TRBV29-1 to TRBJ2-4; D possibly corresponds to TRBD2 (5 bases). The last part of the DNA fits TRBJ2-1 better; the J call may be wrong. The CDR3 DNA is TGCAGCGTTGAAGTATCGTCCGCGCTAGCCATAAACATTCAGTTCTTC. This gives the protein CSVEVSSALAINIQFF.